These 30 T cell receptor beta chains came from one sample sequenced in a study of cytomegalovirus exposure and HLA in healthy donors. Primers included in the PCR were 60 Vbeta and 13 Jbeta primers. Using immunoSEQ multiplex PCR, the repertoire was profiled, and TCRdb retains in-frame clones only, with some absent. In total, the table holds around 120,000 clones. The specimen sequenced was PBMCs. Receptors were obtained from a man aged 50 to 60 in good health and CMV-seronegative.

This chain uses TRBV12-5 with TRBJ1-2; D is possibly TRBD1 (5 bases). Germline V gene data show CDR1 as LGHNT and CDR2 as FRNRAP. This CDR3 has 14 residues. The V and J ends lost 6 bases and 3 bases respectively, with 14 bases between them. CDR3 protein: CASGTREVDYGYTF. For the CDR3, the DNA is TGTGCTAGTGGGACCAGGGAAGTAGACTATGGCTACACCTTC.

This chain uses TRBV7-2 with TRBJ2-5; 11 nucleotides align to TRBD2. V lost 5 bases to trimming and J lost 11 bases; unmatched junction nucleotides: 10. Germline V gene data show CDR1 as SGHTA and CDR2 as FQGNSA. The CDR3 runs to 14 residues. The DNA of the CDR3 is TGTGCCAGCAGCGGTACTAGCGGGAGCAGGAAGCAGTACTTC. Translating it yields CASSGTSGSRKQYF.

As for this clone: At one end, the junction sequence differs from germline, possibly due to a read error. The V call is TRBV7-7, the J call TRBJ2-3; 9 bases agree with TRBD2. This CDR3 comprises 15 residues. Germline loops: CDR1 SSHAT, CDR2 FNYEAQ (reference sequence). In DNA, the CDR3 is TGTGCTAGCAGCTTAAGGCTAGCGGGAACAGATACGCAGTATTTT. It is translated as CASSLRLAGTDTQYF.

The chain links TRBV5-1 to TRBJ1-1; perhaps TRBD1 as D (5 bases). The CDR3 covers 15 residues. Germline V lookup: CDR1 SGHRS, CDR2 YFSETQ. Trimming stripped 2 bases from V and 0 bases from J, with 11 bases between. Here the CDR3 DNA reads TGCGCCAGCAGCTTTGGGGCAGCCATGAACACTGAAGCTTTCTTT. Its translation is CASSFGAAMNTEAFF.

The rearrangement joins TRBV7-6 to TRBJ2-1, with TRBD1 as a possible D gene (6 bases). The CDR3 length is 15 residues. CDR1 and CDR2 from the germline V gene are SGHVS and FNYEAQ. The ends were cut back, 5 bases at V and 6 bases at J, with 17 bases in the middle. CDR3 DNA sequence: TGTGCCAGCAGCCGTTTTACAGGGACGGCCAATGAGCAGTTCTTC. Translating gives CASSRFTGTANEQFF. Full variable domain (rest looked up from reference TRBV7-6 and TRBJ2-1): GAGVSQSPRYKVTKRGQDVALRCDPISGHVSLYWYRQALGQGPEFLTYFNYEAQQDKSGLPNDRFSAERPEGSISTLTIQRTEQRDSAMYRCASSRFTGTANEQFFGPGTRLTVL.

CDR3 coding DNA: TGTGCCAGTAGTAGGGACAGTACCCATGGCTACACCTTC. Translating gives CASSRDSTHGYTF. The J gene is TRBJ1-2, the V gene TRBV19, with 7 bases lining up with TRBD1. CDR3 size: 13 residues. The V segment lost 4 bases and the J segment 6 bases; nucleotides outside the gene matches: 5. Germline CDR1 is LNHDA and CDR2 is SQIVND (reference sequence).

The V and J genes are TRBV11-2 and TRBJ1-1; 10 bases map to TRBD1. After removal of 4 bases from V and 6 bases from J, the junction contained 8 bases not matched to a gene. CDR1 SGHAT and CDR2 FQNNGV come from the germline V gene. The CDR3 extends over 15 amino acids. CDR3 bases: TGTGCCAGCAGCTCATATCGGGACAGGGGCGCTGAAGCTTTCTTT. Translating it yields CASSSYRDRGAEAFF.

This sequence joins TRBV6-1 and TRBJ1-5, with 7 bases that match TRBD1. This CDR3 spans 15 amino acids. The V and J ends lost 6 bases and 0 bases, in that order; junction bases with no gene match: 5. Germline CDR1 is MNHNS and CDR2 is SASEGT. The CDR3 DNA sequence: TGTGCCAGCAGGAAGGACAGGTATAGCAATCAGCCCCAGCATTTT. Its translation: CASRKDRYSNQPQHF.

The V and J genes are TRBV7-2 and TRBJ2-7, with a tentative D call TRBD1 (5 bases). Germline loops: CDR1 SGHTA, CDR2 FQGNSA. CDR3 length equals 15 residues. The ends were cut back, 6 bases at V and 0 bases at J, with 15 bases in the middle. The CDR3 protein is CASRLRVALSYEQYF. The CDR3 region has the DNA TGTGCCAGCAGACTCAGGGTTGCACTCTCCTACGAGCAGTACTTC.

The CDR3 region is CASSLLAGGRDEQFF. DNA of the CDR3: TGTGCCAGCAGCTTACTAGCTGGCGGCCGGGATGAGCAGTTCTTC. The chain uses TRBV7-2 and TRBJ2-1; D might be TRBD2 (5 bases). CDR3 length equals 15 residues. Between the trimmed V and J ends, which lost 2 bases and 8 bases, there was a span of 16 bases. The germline gives CDR1 SGHTA, CDR2 FQGNSA. Combining the CDR3 with reference TRBV7-2 and TRBJ2-1 gives the whole variable domain GAGVSQSPSNKVTEKGKDVELRCDPISGHTALYWYRQSLGQGLEFLIYFQGNSAPDKSGLPSDRFSAERTGGSVSTLTIQRTQQEDSAVYLCASSLLAGGRDEQFFGPGTRLTVL.

The genes are TRBV7-2 and TRBJ2-1; 8 nucleotides match TRBD2. Germline V CDR1 and CDR2: SGHTA, FQGNSA. V gave up 8 bases and J gave up 10 bases; unmatched junction bases: 13. This CDR3 is built from 14 residues. The CDR3 here is CASSPLAGGGEQFF. The CDR3 bases are TGTGCCAGCTCACCCTTGGCGGGGGGAGGGGAGCAGTTCTTC.

The chain combines TRBV29-1 with TRBJ1-1; D gene ambiguous. V was cut by 8 bases and J by 11 bases, with 18 bases left in between. CDR1 and CDR2 (germline): SQVTM, ANQGSEA. The CDR3 has 11 residues. CDR3: CSCWSGSWAFF. CDR3 DNA sequence: TGCAGCTGTTGGAGCGGGTCTTGGGCTTTCTTT.

This rearrangement joins TRBV14 to TRBJ2-7; 8 nucleotides align to TRBD1. V lost 4 bases, J lost 3 bases, and 5 bases stayed unmatched. CDR3 size: 14 residues. From germline, CDR1 is SGHDN and CDR2 FVKESK. The CDR3 here is CASSPGQGSYEQYF. The CDR3 DNA is TGTGCCAGCAGCCCCGGACAGGGAAGCTACGAGCAGTACTTC.

Here the CDR3 reads CASSLWTGTGNTIYF. The CDR3 coding sequence is TGCGCCAGCAGCTTGTGGACAGGGACCGGAAACACCATATATTTT. This chain connects TRBV5-1 to TRBJ1-3; the match to TRBD1 covers 8 bases. J lost 4 bases, V lost 1 base, and 4 bases had no gene match. Per the germline V gene, CDR1 is SGHRS and CDR2 is YFSETQ. This CDR3 has 15 amino acids.

This chain connects TRBV10-1 to TRBJ1-2, with D hard to call. Trimming pared 4 bases from V and 0 bases from J, leaving 6 bases between. The length of the CDR3 is 13 residues. Germline CDR1 and CDR2: WNHNN and SYGVQD (reference sequence). CDR3 sequence reads: CASSAQSNYGYTF. The CDR3 DNA is TGCGCCAGCAGTGCTCAGTCTAACTATGGCTACACCTTC.

This chain links TRBV10-3 with TRBJ1-5; a possible D gene is TRBD1 (6 bases). Germline-derived CDR1 and CDR2 are ENHRY and SYGVKD. This CDR3 has 13 residues. The CDR3 region has the DNA TGTGCAACGAAACAGGGTGTGGGTCAGCCCCAGCATTTT. Translating gives CATKQGVGQPQHF.

This sequence joins TRBV5-1 and TRBJ2-5, with a possible D match to TRBD1 (5 bases). The closer fit of TRBJ2-7 to the DNA end suggests the J call may be wrong. CDR3 length: 14 amino acids. Germline CDR1 and CDR2: SGHRS and YFSETQ. The chain's CDR3 is CASRFDRSPYEQYF. In DNA, the CDR3 is TGCGCCAGCAGGTTCGACAGATCTCCCTACGAGCAGTACTTC.

The rearrangement links TRBV27 to TRBJ2-1, with TRBD2 matching over 10 bases. The CDR3 is 14 residues long. V trimming: 3 bases; J trimming: 7 bases; junction bases outside the gene matches: 3. In germline, CDR1 is MNHEY, CDR2 SMNVEV (reference sequence). Written as DNA, the CDR3 is TGTGCCAGCAGTTTCAAGCGGGAGGGGAATGAGCAGTTCTTC. Translating it yields CASSFKREGNEQFF.

V is TRBV19 and J is TRBJ2-5; 10 nucleotides match TRBD1. The end of the DNA fits TRBJ2-7 better, so the J call may be wrong. Germline CDR1 LNHDA, CDR2 SQIVND (reference sequence). CDR3 length: 14 amino acids. The CDR3 region is CASSATGGLNEQYF. The CDR3 nucleotides read TGTGCCAGTAGTGCGACAGGGGGCCTCAACGAGCAGTACTTC.

V usage is TRBV4-3 and J usage is TRBJ1-1; 7 positions match TRBD1. V was pared by 0 bases and J by 5 bases, with 9 bases of the junction left unmatched. Germline V gene data show CDR1 as LGHNA and CDR2 as YSLEER. The CDR3 spans 16 residues. CDR3: CASSQEVSQGLTEAFF. The CDR3 region has the DNA TGCGCCAGCAGCCAAGAAGTATCACAGGGGTTGACTGAAGCTTTCTTT.

A remark on this clone: This CDR3 is also generated by other DNA sequences in the sample. The chain links TRBV6-5 to TRBJ2-7; 7 bases are shared with TRBD1. The germline V gene has CDR1 MNHEY and CDR2 SVGAGI. This CDR3 has 15 amino acids. V shed 6 bases and J 3 bases; nucleotides not matched to a gene: 11. CDR3 bases: TGTGCCAGCAGCAGGGGACAGTCCAGCAGCTACGAGCAGTACTTC. It yields the protein CASSRGQSSSYEQYF.

The gene calls are TRBV5-4 and TRBJ1-2; D possibly corresponds to TRBD1 (5 bases). Germline-derived CDR1 and CDR2 are SGHNT and YYREEE (reference sequence). This CDR3 comprises 15 residues. The V gene lost 0 bases and the J gene lost 0 bases, with 9 bases spanning the gap. The CDR3 reads CASSLGTSTNYGYTF. The CDR3 region has the DNA TGTGCCAGCAGCTTGGGGACAAGCACTAACTATGGCTACACCTTC.

The chain employs TRBV7-8 and TRBJ2-3; D call uncertain. The CDR3 extends over 15 amino acids. The germline V gene encodes CDR1 SGHVS and CDR2 FQNEAQ. V was clipped by 0 bases and J by 2 bases, with 9 bases between them. Written as DNA, the CDR3 is TGTGCCAGCAGCTTAGCTGAGACTCTCACAGATACGCAGTATTTT. It specifies CASSLAETLTDTQYF.

The chain couples TRBV15 to TRBJ1-6; 11 bases map to TRBD1. The CDR3 consists of 14 residues. After removal of 6 bases from V and 14 bases from J, the junction contained 9 bases not matched to a gene. CDR1 and CDR2 (germline): LNHNV, YYDKDF (reference sequence). As DNA, the CDR3 is TGTGCCACCAGAACCGGGACAGGGGGTTCTTCCCTCCACTTT. Its protein product is CATRTGTGGSSLHF.

The J gene is TRBJ1-2, the V gene TRBV6-6, with 11 bases identical to TRBD1. The V segment lost 9 bases and the J segment 5 bases; nucleotides outside the gene matches: 5. From germline, CDR1 is MNHNY and CDR2 SVGAGI (reference sequence). This CDR3 is 13 amino acids long. CDR3 in amino acids: CASGQGASYGYTF. DNA for the CDR3: TGTGCCAGTGGACAGGGGGCTTCGTATGGCTACACCTTC.

The V and J genes are TRBV12-5 and TRBJ1-2, with a possible D match to TRBD1 (6 bases). Looked up from germline, CDR1 is LGHNT and CDR2 is FRNRAP. This CDR3 has 12 residues. Deletions cut 6 bases from V and 3 bases from J, with 8 bases between. CDR3 residues: CASGDSYYGYTF. The CDR3 DNA follows: TGTGCTAGTGGGGACAGTTACTATGGCTACACCTTC.

This chain uses TRBV28 with TRBJ2-7; maybe TRBD1 (7 bases). The CDR3 totals 16 residues. V was pared by 6 bases and J by 3 bases, with 21 bases between. In germline, CDR1 is MDHEN, CDR2 SYDVKM. The CDR3 loop is CASRKGQRAFGYEQYF. CDR3 bases: TGTGCCAGCAGGAAGGGACAGCGGGCTTTCGGCTACGAGCAGTACTTC.

This chain joins TRBV29-1 and TRBJ1-1; 8 nucleotides line up with TRBD1. Germline CDR1 is SQVTM and CDR2 is ANQGSEA. CDR3 length: 14 residues. With 4 bases clipped from V and 7 bases from J, the junction kept 11 bases outside the gene matches. CDR3 residues: CSVVKGGTGGEAFF. CDR3 bases: TGCAGCGTTGTGAAAGGGGGTACAGGGGGTGAAGCTTTCTTT.

The rearrangement joins TRBV27 to TRBJ1-2; the D is unclear. CDR1 and CDR2 (germline): MNHEY, SMNVEV (reference sequence). The CDR3 has 15 residues. V was shortened by 1 base and J by 6 bases, with 15 bases between the two germline ends. The CDR3 DNA reads TGTGCCAGCAGTTTATTCACGGGTATGATGGATGGCTACACCTTC. It yields the protein CASSLFTGMMDGYTF.

V gene TRBV9 combines with J gene TRBJ2-7; D call uncertain. V was cut by 2 bases and J by 0 bases, with 3 bases left in between. The germline V gene has CDR1 SGDLS and CDR2 YYNGEE. This CDR3 is built from 12 residues. The CDR3 coding sequence is TGTGCCAGCAGCGTGAGCTCCTACGAGCAGTACTTC. As protein: CASSVSSYEQYF. The variable domain in full, completed from reference TRBV9 and TRBJ2-7, reads DSGVTQTPKHLITATGQRVTLRCSPRSGDLSVYWYQQSLDQGLQFLIQYYNGEERAKGNILERFSAQQFPDLHSELNLSSLELGDSALYFCASSVSSYEQYFGPGTRLTVT.